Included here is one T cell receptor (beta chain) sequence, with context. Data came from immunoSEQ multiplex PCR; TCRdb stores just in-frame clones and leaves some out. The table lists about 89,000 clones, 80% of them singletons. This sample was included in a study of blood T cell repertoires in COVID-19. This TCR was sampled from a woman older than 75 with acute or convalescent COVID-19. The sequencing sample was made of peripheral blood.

CDR3 in amino acids: CASSERGPGELFF. For the CDR3, the DNA is TGTGCCAGCAGTGAAAGGGGCCCCGGGGAGCTGTTTTTT. The J gene is TRBJ2-2, the V gene TRBV6-1; TRBD1 might be the D (5 bases). CDR1 is MNHNS and CDR2 is SASEGT in the germline V gene. Trimming left V 2 bases short and J 6 bases short, with 7 bases between. The CDR3 sequence is 13 residues long.